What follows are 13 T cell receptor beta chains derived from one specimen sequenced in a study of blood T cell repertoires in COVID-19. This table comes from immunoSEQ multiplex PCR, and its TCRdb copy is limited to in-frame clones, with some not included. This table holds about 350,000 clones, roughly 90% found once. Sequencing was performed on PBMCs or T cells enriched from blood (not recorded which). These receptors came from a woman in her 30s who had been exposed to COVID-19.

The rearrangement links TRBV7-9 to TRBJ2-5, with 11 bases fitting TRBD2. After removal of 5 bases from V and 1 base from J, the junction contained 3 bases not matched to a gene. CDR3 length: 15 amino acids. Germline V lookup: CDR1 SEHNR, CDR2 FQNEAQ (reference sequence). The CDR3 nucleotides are TGTGCCAGCAGCGGGGGACTAGCGGTCCAAGAGACCCAGTACTTC. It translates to CASSGGLAVQETQYF. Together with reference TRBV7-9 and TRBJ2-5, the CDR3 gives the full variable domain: DTGVSQNPRHKITKRGQNVTFRCDPISEHNRLYWYRQTLGQGPEFLTYFQNEAQLEKSRLLSDRFSAERPKGSFSTLEIQRTEQGDSAMYLCASSGGLAVQETQYFGPGTRLLVL.

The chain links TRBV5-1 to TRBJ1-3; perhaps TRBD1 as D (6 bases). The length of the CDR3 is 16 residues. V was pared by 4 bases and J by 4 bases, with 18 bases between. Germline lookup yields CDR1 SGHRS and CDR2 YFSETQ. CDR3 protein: CASSPSGGLGGNTIYF. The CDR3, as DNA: TGCGCCAGCAGCCCCAGCGGGGGCTTAGGGGGAAACACCATATATTTT.

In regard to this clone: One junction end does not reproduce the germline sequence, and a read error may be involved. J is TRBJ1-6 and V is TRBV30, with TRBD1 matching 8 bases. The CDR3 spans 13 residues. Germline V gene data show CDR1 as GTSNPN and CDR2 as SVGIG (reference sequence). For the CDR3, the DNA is TGTGCCTGGAGTGGAGCTACAGGGGACAGGTCGAACTTT. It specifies CAWSGATGDRSNF.

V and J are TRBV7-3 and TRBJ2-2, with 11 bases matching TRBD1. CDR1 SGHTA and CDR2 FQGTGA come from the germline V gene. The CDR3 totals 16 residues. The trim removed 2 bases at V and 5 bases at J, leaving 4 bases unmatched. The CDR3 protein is CASSLLGQGVTGELFF. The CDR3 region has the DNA TGTGCCAGCAGCTTATTGGGACAGGGGGTTACCGGGGAGCTGTTTTTT.

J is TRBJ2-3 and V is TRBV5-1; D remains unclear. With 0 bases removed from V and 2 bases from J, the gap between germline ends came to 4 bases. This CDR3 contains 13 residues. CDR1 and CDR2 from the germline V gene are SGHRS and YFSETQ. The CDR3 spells CASSLAFTDTQYF. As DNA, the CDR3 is TGCGCCAGCAGCTTGGCCTTCACAGATACGCAGTATTTT.

CDR3 amino acids: CAGAPSGTVEKLFF. CDR3 DNA sequence: TGTGCCGGGGCCCCTTCCGGGACAGTTGAAAAACTGTTTTTT. The V gene is TRBV2, the J gene TRBJ1-4, with 7 bases fitting TRBD1. Trimming at V came to 11 bases and at J to 7 bases, leaving 13 bases not matched to a gene. The CDR3 has 14 residues. CDR1 and CDR2 from the germline V gene are SNHLY and FYNNEI.

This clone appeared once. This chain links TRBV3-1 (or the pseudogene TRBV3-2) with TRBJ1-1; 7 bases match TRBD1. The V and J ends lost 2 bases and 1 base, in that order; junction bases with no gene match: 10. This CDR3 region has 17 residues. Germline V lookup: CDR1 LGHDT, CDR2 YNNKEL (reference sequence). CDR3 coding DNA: TGTGCCAGCAGCCAAAAGCGTCACAGGGGTCCGAACACTGAAGCTTTCTTT. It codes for CASSQKRHRGPNTEAFF.

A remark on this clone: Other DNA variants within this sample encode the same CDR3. Here the CDR3 DNA reads TGTGCCAGCAGTTACTCGATAGGGGGCTATGGCTACACCTTC. This codes for CASSYSIGGYGYTF. J is TRBJ1-2 and V is TRBV6-5; maybe TRBD1 (6 bases). This CDR3 is built from 14 residues. Trimming removed 0 bases at V and 4 bases at J, with 9 bases between. CDR1 MNHEY and CDR2 SVGAGI come from the germline V gene.

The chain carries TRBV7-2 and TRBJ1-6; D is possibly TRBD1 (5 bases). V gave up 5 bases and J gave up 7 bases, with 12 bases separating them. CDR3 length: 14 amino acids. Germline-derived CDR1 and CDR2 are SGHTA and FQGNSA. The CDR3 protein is CASSPRQKNSPLHF. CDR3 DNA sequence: TGTGCCAGCAGCCCCAGACAGAAAAATTCACCCCTCCACTTT.

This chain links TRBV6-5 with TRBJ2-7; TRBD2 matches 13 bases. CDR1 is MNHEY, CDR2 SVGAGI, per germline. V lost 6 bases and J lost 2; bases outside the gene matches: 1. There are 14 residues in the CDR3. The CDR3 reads CASRTSGRAYEQYF. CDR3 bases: TGTGCCAGCAGAACTAGCGGGAGGGCCTACGAGCAGTACTTC.

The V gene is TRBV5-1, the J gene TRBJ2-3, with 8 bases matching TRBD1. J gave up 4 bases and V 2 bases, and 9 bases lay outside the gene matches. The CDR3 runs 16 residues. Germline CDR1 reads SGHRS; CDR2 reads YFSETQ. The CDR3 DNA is TGCGCCAGCAGCTTCAGACAGGGGCCCAGCCCAGATACGCAGTATTTT. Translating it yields CASSFRQGPSPDTQYF.

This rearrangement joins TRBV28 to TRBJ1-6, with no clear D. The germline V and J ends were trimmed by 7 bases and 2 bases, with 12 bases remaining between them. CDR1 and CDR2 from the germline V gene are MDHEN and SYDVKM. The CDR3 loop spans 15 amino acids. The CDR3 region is CASTLHGAYNSPLHF. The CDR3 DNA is TGTGCCAGCACCCTCCACGGGGCCTATAATTCACCCCTCCACTTT.

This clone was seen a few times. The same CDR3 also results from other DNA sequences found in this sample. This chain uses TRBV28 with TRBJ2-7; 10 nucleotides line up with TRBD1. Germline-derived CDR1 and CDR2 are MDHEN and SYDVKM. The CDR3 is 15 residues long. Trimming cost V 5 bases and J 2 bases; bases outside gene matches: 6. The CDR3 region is CASSPPGQGTYEQYF. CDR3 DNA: TGTGCCAGCAGTCCACCGGGACAGGGGACCTACGAGCAGTACTTC.